The present TCR beta chain was sequenced within a study of OX40 agonist ivuxolimab in advanced cancers. In the study overall: Males comprised over 80% of the group, whose mean age was about 61 years (range roughly 20 to 85). Overall study findings and caveats: Low levels of normalized T-cell clonal expansion also appeared in some nonresponders. The CD4+ and CD8+ T cells in the blood had expanded clonally by week 6 at 0.1 to 3.0 mg/kg.

V was clipped by 0 bases and J by 1 base; unmatched bases: 5. This CDR3 is built from 16 residues. CDR1 is SGHTS, CDR2 YDEGEE, per germline. If patients had autoimmune disease history or systemic immunosuppression, they were excluded. Worth noting for this clone: The antigen is unknown.

Assay used: immunoSEQ multiplex PCR; TCRdb lists only in-frame clones, some missing. This sample has almost 85,000 clones, with roughly nine tenths found just once. The chain uses TRBV5-8 and TRBJ2-7; 9 bases match TRBD2. This material consisted of CD4+ or CD8+ T cells sorted from blood, taken in a trial of the OX40 agonist ivuxolimab. The sequence came from an adult with an advanced solid tumor such as melanoma, head and neck, liver or kidney cancer. The CDR3, as DNA: TGTGCCAGCAGCTTGGTGCGCGGGAGGGCATCCTACGAGCAGTACTTC. Its protein is CASSLVRGRASYEQYF.